This TCR beta chain was observed in a study of vaccination effects on CD4 cells after COVID-19 (dated by TCRdb to between 2021 and 2024). Regarding the complete study: Post-vaccine samples across the study were collected a median of 72 days after the second dose, with a range of 14 to 241. In both COVID-19 convalescent patients and infection-naive vaccine recipients, the study compared SARS-CoV-2 spike-specific CD4+ TCR repertoires from before mRNA vaccination with those from after it. The full study included around nine COVID-19 convalescent patients and several SARS-CoV-2-naive healthy vaccine recipients. Cultures from other donors in the study were sequenced using the Oncomine TCR Beta short-read assay on an Illumina iSeq 100.

The library was built by means of the immunoSEQ multiplex PCR assay. DNA from the cultured and isolated CD4+ T cells underwent TCR beta CDR3 sequencing. On the study's bioinformatics: Non-productive TCR sequences were removed, reads were trimmed to the CDR3 region, and CDR3s of at least 7 amino acids were retained. Antigen-specific clonotypes were identified with the MANAFEST web app by comparing expansion in peptide wells against reference cultures. For clones to be considered positive, expansion at FDR<0.05 versus reference and all other wells, an odds ratio above 5, and a frequency above 0.1% in two replicate wells were required. Cross-reactive clonotypes were defined as significantly expanded in SARS-CoV-2 spike wells and in at least one common cold coronavirus spike condition. Levenshtein distance calculated with the stringdist R package was used to assess CDR3 similarity, and unrooted trees were constructed with ape in R 3.6.1. Drawn from immuneACCESS, this table holds only the in-frame rearrangements with V and J called that TCRdb kept. Clones are partly lost; checked studies trace under half to an unresolved V gene and leave the rest unexplained. That table gives V, J and clone size, and the DNA gave D and trimming. The sample table shows tens of thousands of clones, and over 55% are seen once. The top ten hold 7% to 9.5% of the sample.

Study-wide findings and limitations: In healthy vaccine recipients, vaccine-induced clones were almost all SARS-CoV-2 mono-reactive, with only 1 of 255 cross-reactive with common cold coronaviruses. Clones induced by infection and clones induced by vaccination both contracted markedly at late timepoints after vaccination, which fits with T cell responses waning over time. Limitations of the study were the small number of convalescent patients and the absence of early post-infection timepoints.

Based on the germline V gene, the CDR1 and CDR2 sequences are SGDLS and YYNGEE. The germline ends are 3 bases apart after V is trimmed by 3 bases and J by 3 bases. The CDR3 sequence holds 11 residues, the cysteine and phenylalanine included. The read is trimmed to its CDR3 DNA, 33 bases read in frame from base 1. This clone was picked up one time. The target of this receptor is not known. Nothing much larger sits one base from this clone, and base qualities are not available. In the ViraFEST assay, PBMC were stimulated with viral peptide pools, and TCR sequencing was then used to find antigen-specific CD4+ T cell clonotypes based on their expansion. After 10 days of culture, CD4+ T cells were isolated with the EasySep CD4+ T cell isolation kit. Each participant got two doses of an mRNA SARS-CoV-2 vaccine, either BNT162b2 or mRNA-1273. Healthy vaccine recipients had no prior SARS-CoV-2 infection, confirmed by negative nucleocapsid antibodies before and after vaccination. A few million PBMC per well were cultured with about 9 ug/ml peptides in IMDM containing 5% human AB serum, about 9.7 IU/ml IL-2 and gentamicin. On days 3 and 7, half of the culture medium was replaced with fresh IL-2-containing medium. Each peptide stimulation condition was cultured in triplicate wells unless otherwise noted. PBMC were separated from whole blood using Ficoll-Paque Plus gradient centrifugation and were then either cryopreserved at -140C or used fresh. Overlapping peptide pools spanned the spike proteins of SARS-CoV-2 and the common cold coronaviruses HCoV-NL63, HCoV-OC43 and HCoV-229E. The QIAamp micro DNA kit was used to extract genomic DNA from the cultured CD4+ T cells.

The source was CD4+ T cells from PBMCs cultured with HCoV-NL63 spike peptides, collected after COVID-19 vaccination. The cell subset or site label for this specimen denotes: HCoV-NL63 spike overlapping peptide pool stimulation. The origin of this receptor is a human donor who received a COVID-19 vaccine. Rearrangement joined TRBV9 to TRBJ1-2, with an unclear D gene assignment. CDR3 protein: CASSGHYGYTF. The DNA sequence is given as TGTGCCAGCAGCGGACACTATGGCTACACCTTC.